This TCR beta chain was documented in a study of shared clonotypes between healthy human individuals. Sequenced by immunoSEQ multiplex PCR; TCRdb stores in-frame clones only, minus some. The top ten clones hold approximately 13% of a sample with more than 450,000 clones, 75% to 85% of them seen once. Sequenced input: PBMCs. This TCR was sampled from a woman in her thirties or forties in good health. Some clones in this sample may be carry-over from other donors' samples.

The DNA of the CDR3 is TGTGCCAGCAGTTCAAAGACGGTACCGAACACTGAAGCTTTCTTT. Translating it yields CASSSKTVPNTEAFF. The chain carries TRBV28 and TRBJ1-1; D gene unclear. Trimming stripped 4 bases from V and 1 base from J, with 13 bases between. Germline lookup yields CDR1 MDHEN and CDR2 SYDVKM. The CDR3 covers 15 residues. Full variable domain (missing parts from reference TRBV28 and TRBJ1-1): DVKVTQSSRYLVKRTGEKVFLECVQDMDHENMFWYRQDPGLGLRLIYFSYDVKMKEKGDIPEGYSVSREKKERFSLILESASTNQTSMYLCASSSKTVPNTEAFFGQGTRLTVV.